The clone carrying this T cell receptor (beta chain) was recorded once. Its antigen is unidentified. The data originate from a study of CD8+ T cells in alopecia areata. Study-level results: Resident alphabeta T cells of normal skin are also sequenced in scalp samples. Whereas mice showed it more clearly, TCR sharing across patients was murkier, possibly because of HLA.

Trimming at V came to 3 bases and at J to 2 bases, leaving 8 bases not matched to a gene. Germline V gene lookup returns CDR1 SGDLS and CDR2 YYNGEE. This CDR3 is built from 15 residues. Following RNA extraction, reverse transcription yielded cDNA that acted as the sequencing template. TCRdb keeps only in-frame clones here, not all; method: immunoSEQ multiplex PCR. The sample has 140,000 or so clones, around 62% seen once. Sorting from PBMCs produced CD4+ and CD8+ T cells. Material: CD8+ T cells sorted from blood. The sequence was obtained from a human donor in good health. This chain joins TRBV9 and TRBJ2-7, with 7 bases aligning to TRBD2. The CDR3 DNA is TGTGCCAGCAGCGGTGGTTCTAGCGGCGCCTACGAGCAGTACTTC. Protein sequence: CASSGGSSGAYEQYF.